This TCR beta chain was obtained from a study of blood T cell repertoires in COVID-19. For the study at large: The origin of the acute and convalescent COVID-19 samples was the United States, Italy and Spain. T cells, B-cell-depleted T cells, or PBMCs supplied cDNA or gDNA.

Individuals in the exposed group had encountered a COVID-19 case within 2 weeks preceding study entry. Germline CDR1 is MNHEY and CDR2 is SVGAGI. This CDR3 spans 14 amino acids. V was shortened by 2 bases and J by 4 bases, with 8 bases between the two germline ends. Authors' methods: Estimation of nucleated cell counts relied on the amplification of reference gene primers. The data were produced by immunoSEQ multiplex PCR, yet TCRdb's version contains in-frame clones alone and is incomplete. The V and J calls and clone size are taken from that table; D and trimming were inferred from the DNA. The sample shows approximately 150,000 clones, approximately 80% of them seen only once.

Sequences were obtained from PBMCs or T cells enriched from blood (not recorded which). The chain is built from TRBV6-5 and TRBJ1-4; D gene ambiguous. This TCR was recovered from a man between 65 and 85 years old who had been exposed to COVID-19. The CDR3: CASSYGQFNEKLFF. The CDR3 nucleotides read TGTGCCAGCAGTTACGGGCAGTTTAATGAAAAACTGTTTTTT.